One and the same sample provided the 5 T cell receptor beta chains below, sequenced in a study of T cells expressing NK-cell markers. With the 5' RACE reads reprocessed, TCRdb shows one record per CDR3 protein and no DNA. The sample's table shows 250,000 to 300,000 distinct CDR3 sequences. The sequencing input was blood T cells: a sorted CD56 or NKG2C T cell subset, CD4+ or CD8+ T cells, or bulk PBMC T cells (not recorded which). Receptors were obtained from a man younger than 35 in good health.

The chain joins TRBV6-1 to TRBJ2-3; the D call of TRBD1 rests on TCRdb alone, since no DNA is present to check it. Per germline, CDR1 MNHNS and CDR2 SASEGT. The CDR3 contains 14 residues. The CDR3 region is CATAGGTFTDTQYF.

V and J are TRBV10-3 and TRBJ1-1. The CDR3 loop spans 14 amino acids. CDR1 is ENHRY, CDR2 SYGVKD, per germline. This chain's CDR3 is CAISIDQKGTEAFF.

The V call is TRBV25-1, the J call TRBJ2-2; lacking DNA, the TRBD2 call made by TCRdb goes unchecked. The CDR3 sequence is 14 residues long. Germline loops: CDR1 MGHDK, CDR2 SYGVNS. This CDR3 reads CASSEALRGRELFF. Complete variable domain (other parts from reference TRBV25-1 and TRBJ2-2): EADIYQTPRYLVIGTGKKITLECSQTMGHDKMYWYQQDPGMELHLIHYSYGVNSTEKGDLSSESTVSRIRTEHFPLTLESARPSHTSQYLCASSEALRGRELFFGEGSRLTVL.

The rearrangement joins TRBV20-1 to TRBJ2-1; the D gene TCRdb calls, TRBD2, cannot be checked with no DNA. The CDR3 runs to 14 residues. Germline CDR1 and CDR2: DFQATT and SNEGSKA (reference sequence). CDR3 in amino acids: CSAAGLAGMHEQFF.

J is TRBJ1-2 and V is TRBV29-1. The CDR3 contains 12 residues. Germline assignment: CDR1 SQVTM and CDR2 ANQGSEA. The CDR3 loop is CSADRLNYGYTF.